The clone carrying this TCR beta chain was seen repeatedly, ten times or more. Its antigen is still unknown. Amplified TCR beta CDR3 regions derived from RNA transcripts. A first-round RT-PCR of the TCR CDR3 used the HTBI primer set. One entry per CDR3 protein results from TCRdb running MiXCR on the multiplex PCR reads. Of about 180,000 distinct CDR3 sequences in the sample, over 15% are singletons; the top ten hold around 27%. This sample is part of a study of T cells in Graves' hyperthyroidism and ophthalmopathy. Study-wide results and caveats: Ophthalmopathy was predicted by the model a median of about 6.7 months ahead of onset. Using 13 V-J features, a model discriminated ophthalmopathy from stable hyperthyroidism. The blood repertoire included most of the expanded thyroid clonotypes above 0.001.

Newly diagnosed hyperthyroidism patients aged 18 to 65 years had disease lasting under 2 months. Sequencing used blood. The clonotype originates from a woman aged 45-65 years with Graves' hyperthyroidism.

The CDR3 bases are TGTGCCAGCAGCCCTCTAGCGGGGGGATCCACAGATACGCAGTATTTT. Translation: CASSPLAGGSTDTQYF. V gene TRBV3-1 combines with J gene TRBJ2-3; 11 bases are a match to TRBD2. Germline CDR1 reads LGHDT; CDR2 reads YNNKEL (reference sequence). The CDR3 contains 16 residues. Trimming at V came to 4 bases and at J to 2 bases, leaving 5 bases not matched to a gene.